These T cell receptor beta chains were read from a single sample in a study of T cell responses to AZD1222 COVID-19 vaccine. The data were produced by immunoSEQ multiplex PCR, yet TCRdb's version contains in-frame clones alone and is incomplete. The sample includes more than 85,000 clones, roughly 86% of them seen just once. The sequenced sample was peripheral blood, obtained 28 days after the second AZD1222 dose. The receptors stem from an adult who received the AZD1222 COVID-19 vaccine. The conserved cysteine and the conserved F or W are not part of the CDR3 here. Expanded clones get a size class; other rows say once, few or many, or leave the size out.

v_call clone_size cdr3_aa
TRBV5-1 . ASSPGDRDSCY
TRBV24-1 . ATSDFSTNYGYT
TRBV19 . ASSTSDRLYGYT
TRBV6-5 . ASRLQGSEAF
TRBV27 . ASRPTQGIGQY
TRBV14 . ASSRLENEQF
TRBV7-6 few ASSSRANTEAF
TRBV5-6 . ASSPWGYTEAF
TRBV6-5 . ASRATTGITEAF
TRBV4-3 . ASSQAHKGQDEKLF
TRBV29-1 . SVEARSSYEQY
TRBV12-3/TRBV12-4 . ASSSGRSYGYT
TRBV7-9 . ASSNGVSQPQH
TRBV7-8 few ASSLTGTGNTIY
TRBV29-1 . SVPGPAVNTEAF
TRBV4-1 . ASSQATGVGYGYT
TRBV3-1/TRBV3-2 . ASSQNSNQPQH
TRBV28 . ASSLRGGTATYEQY
TRBV7-6 . ASSLERTPNYGYT
TRBV28 once ASSLFKTQY
TRBV11-3 . ASSLVGGEVETQY
TRBV3-1/TRBV3-2 . ASSPGLAGDGEQF